This T cell receptor (beta chain) was documented in a study of molecular identifiers for immune sequencing clone quantification. The V end lost 6 bases, the J end lost 2 bases, and 15 bases lay between the germline ends. The CDR3 is made up of 15 amino acids. In its sample, this clonotype was seen many times. Antigen unknown. Study-wide results and limits: Identical TCR molecules sharing a barcode could underestimate highly expanded clone sizes. Clones above 20 RNA copies held over 98% of effector molecules, under 1% in naive cells.

TCRdb reprocessed the PCR reads with MiXCR, giving one entry per CDR3 protein. The sample holds approximately 590,000 distinct CDR3 sequences, 25% seen once. The authors gated naive CD8 T cells as CD8+CD4-CCR7+CD45RA+ for sorting. The chain couples TRBV12-3 or TRBV12-4 to TRBJ2-3; TRBD2 might be the D (5 bases). Material: naive CD8+ T cells from blood, with Jurkat cell RNA spiked in. Subset reported: FACS-sorted CD8+CD4-CCR7+CD45RA+ naive T cells. The sequence came from a human donor in good health. Some libraries in this study had Jurkat cell RNA spiked in. The CDR3 DNA follows: TGTGCCAGCAGGGCAGGACTGGACCCCACAGATACGCAGTATTTT. Translated, it gives CASRAGLDPTDTQYF.